The present T cell receptor (beta chain) was sequenced within a study of CD8+ T cells in alopecia areata. The wider study: Treated individuals took tofacitinib by mouth, 5 to 10 mg twice daily.

As to this clone: The antigen is not known.

Per germline, CDR1 SGHTS and CDR2 YDEGEE. V trimming: 5 bases; J trimming: 3 bases; junction bases outside the gene matches: 9. CDR3 length: 16 residues. Overall study findings and caveats: Normal scalp had lower clonality than lesional scalp, with alopecia totalis/universalis lesions showing this most strongly.

Treatment in this sample: oral pan-JAK inhibitor, 5-10 mg twice daily. The authors sorted CD4+ and CD8+ T cells from PBMCs. TCR sequencing used cDNA made by reverse transcription of extracted RNA. Data came from immunoSEQ multiplex PCR; TCRdb stores just in-frame clones and leaves some out. Among approximately 280,000 clones listed, 58% were seen once. This material consisted of CD4+ T cells sorted from blood, taken at week 24, from a patient treated with tofacitinib. This receptor was obtained from a human donor with alopecia areata. The rearrangement links TRBV5-8 to TRBJ2-3; TRBD2 agrees at 10 bases. The CDR3 loop reads CASRPEGSGGTDTQYF. Here the CDR3 DNA reads TGTGCCAGCAGACCCGAGGGTAGCGGGGGGACAGATACGCAGTATTTT.